The 14 T cell receptor beta chains below all came from one sample that was sequenced in a study of T cell responses to AZD1222 COVID-19 vaccine (dated by TCRdb to about 2021). Per the publication, the time point label means: about 28 days (+/-7) after the second vaccine dose. The protocol used for the library was the immunoSEQ multiplex PCR assay. TCRdb took over this immuneACCESS table, retaining in-frame rearrangements with V and J assigned. Such tables are incomplete; in checked studies, under half of the missing clones stem from an unresolved V gene, and the remainder is unexplained. This sample comprises tens of thousands of clones, 60% to 85% of them detected only once. The ten largest clones take up over 3% of the sample. The material was peripheral blood, obtained 28 days after the second AZD1222 dose. Receptors originate from an adult who received the AZD1222 COVID-19 vaccine.

In its sample, this clone was seen a few times. This specimen includes other DNA sequences encoding the same CDR3. V gene TRBV5-1 combines with J gene TRBJ2-5; 10 nucleotides align to TRBD2. V trimming: 4 bases; J trimming: 2 bases; junction bases outside the gene matches: 2. The V gene's germline CDR1 is SGHRS and CDR2 YFSETQ. The CDR3 runs to 14 residues. The CDR3 DNA reads TGCGCCAGCAGCCTTAGCGGGGGGCAAGAGACCCAGTACTTC. Amino acids: CASSLSGGQETQYF.

The chain uses TRBV6-5 and TRBJ1-1; D call uncertain. The germline V and J ends were trimmed by 2 bases and 1 base, with 11 bases remaining between them. Looked up from germline, CDR1 is MNHEY and CDR2 is SVGAGI. There are 15 residues in the CDR3. The CDR3 spells CASSYGQPGNTEAFF. The CDR3 DNA reads as TGTGCCAGCAGTTACGGCCAGCCTGGGAACACTGAAGCTTTCTTT.

V and J are TRBV18 and TRBJ1-1; no clear D gene. CDR1 and CDR2 (germline): KGHSH, LQKENI. This CDR3 has 14 amino acids. V was cut by 3 bases and J by 4 bases, with 12 bases left in between. Here the CDR3 DNA reads TGTGCCAGCTCACCTGGGTATGGCAGCACTGAAGCTTTCTTT. Residues: CASSPGYGSTEAFF.

The chain couples TRBV5-8 to TRBJ2-3; D is possibly TRBD1 (6 bases). The length of the CDR3 is 15 residues. Germline values: CDR1 SGHTS, CDR2 YDEGEE. Trimming shortened V by 0 bases and J by 3 bases, and 11 bases separated the two germline ends. CDR3 amino acids: CASSLGGQSTDTQYF. For the CDR3, the DNA is TGTGCCAGCAGCTTGGGTGGACAGTCAACAGATACGCAGTATTTT.

The rearrangement joins TRBV12-3 or TRBV12-4 to TRBJ2-1; D ambiguous. V was trimmed by 5 bases and J by 6 bases, leaving 11 bases between them. The CDR3 length is 13 residues. CDR3 in DNA: TGTGCCAGCAGTCTCGACATTACCAATGAGCAGTTCTTC. It specifies CASSLDITNEQFF.

The rearrangement joins TRBV27 to TRBJ2-3; D might be TRBD2 (5 bases). Germline V lookup: CDR1 MNHEY, CDR2 SMNVEV (reference sequence). Trimming took 2 bases from V and 2 from J, leaving 11 bases between them. The CDR3 runs 15 residues. The CDR3 nucleotides read TGTGCCAGCAGTTTAATGGCAGCGGTCACAGATACGCAGTATTTT. This sequence encodes CASSLMAAVTDTQYF.

The rearrangement joins TRBV18 to TRBJ2-7; possibly TRBD1 for D (6 bases). CDR1 and CDR2 from the germline V gene are KGHSH and LQKENI. The ends were cut back, 3 bases at V and 3 bases at J, with 21 bases in the middle. The CDR3 contains 17 residues. CDR3 DNA: TGTGCCAGCTCACCGGCCCCCGGGACATCAGGAAACTACGAGCAGTACTTC. Translated, it gives CASSPAPGTSGNYEQYF.

The chain carries TRBV5-5 and TRBJ2-1; D gene ambiguous. The CDR3 consists of 16 residues. The V end was cut by 4 bases, the J end by 0 bases, with 14 bases between. Germline lookup yields CDR1 SGHKS and CDR2 YYEKEE (reference sequence). In DNA, the CDR3 is TGTGCCAGCAGCCCATGGAGCGCGAGCTCCTACAATGAGCAGTTCTTC. As protein: CASSPWSASSYNEQFF.

V and J are TRBV9 and TRBJ2-7; a weak D match, TRBD1 (6 bases). Germline loops: CDR1 SGDLS, CDR2 YYNGEE. This CDR3 comprises 14 residues. V gave up 3 bases and J gave up 4 bases, with 14 bases separating them. The CDR3 DNA reads as TGTGCCAGCAGCGGGACAGCTGTCCAATACGAGCAGTACTTC. Residues: CASSGTAVQYEQYF.

In this sample, this clone turned up once. The V call is TRBV28, the J call TRBJ2-7, with D tentatively TRBD1 (6 bases). Germline lookup yields CDR1 MDHEN and CDR2 SYDVKM. CDR3 length equals 14 residues. The V end lost 5 bases, the J end lost 9 bases, and 20 bases lay between the germline ends. This chain's CDR3 is CASSPTGFSWVQYF. The CDR3 DNA reads as TGTGCCAGCAGTCCTACAGGGTTCTCGTGGGTGCAGTACTTC.

The chain is built from TRBV4-3 and TRBJ2-1; D remains ambiguous. Deletions cut 0 bases from V and 7 bases from J, with 7 bases between. CDR1 LGHNA and CDR2 YSLEER come from the germline V gene. The CDR3 has 13 amino acids. The CDR3 protein is CASSQDLSNEQFF. CDR3 in DNA: TGCGCCAGCAGCCAAGATCTAAGTAATGAGCAGTTCTTC.

The CDR3 DNA follows: TGCGCCAGCAGCTTGTTAGGCCTTAGGAATGAGCAGTTCTTC. Residues: CASSLLGLRNEQFF. J is TRBJ2-1 and V is TRBV5-1; D is uncertain. Trimming removed 1 base at V and 7 bases at J, with 12 bases between. Germline assignment: CDR1 SGHRS and CDR2 YFSETQ. The CDR3 is 14 residues long.

The chain couples TRBV16 to TRBJ2-4; 8 bases agree with TRBD2. Germline CDR1 and CDR2: KGHSY and FQNENV. The CDR3 spans 13 residues. V was pared by 4 bases and J by 10 bases, with 6 bases of the junction left unmatched. CDR3 nucleotide sequence: TGTGCCAGCAGCCCTCCGGGGGGGGGAATTCAGTACTTC. Residues: CASSPPGGGIQYF.

The V and J genes are TRBV7-9 and TRBJ1-4, with D tentatively TRBD1 (6 bases). CDR3 length: 13 amino acids. Germline CDR1 is SEHNR and CDR2 is FQNEAQ (reference sequence). V dropped 10 bases and J dropped 5 bases, with 14 bases sitting between them. The CDR3 DNA reads as TGTGCCACTGTACAGGGAGAAAATGAAAAACTGTTTTTT. It is translated as CATVQGENEKLFF.